The 8 T cell receptor beta chains below all came from one sample that was sequenced in a study of cytomegalovirus exposure and HLA in healthy donors. This table comes from immunoSEQ multiplex PCR, and its TCRdb copy is limited to in-frame clones, with some not included. Among a few hundred thousand clones, around 87% were seen once, and the ten largest hold approximately 0.94%. Input material: PBMCs. The receptors were gathered from a woman between 18 and 29 years old in good health and CMV-seronegative.

The V and J genes are TRBV5-1 and TRBJ2-2, with D perhaps TRBD1 (5 bases). Germline V CDR1 and CDR2: SGHRS, YFSETQ. The CDR3 extends over 14 amino acids. Trimming took off 3 bases at V and 6 bases at J, with 12 bases between the two ends. This CDR3 reads CASSSLRAAGELFF. CDR3 nucleotide sequence: TGCGCCAGCAGCTCTCTCAGGGCGGCCGGGGAGCTGTTTTTT.

The chain has TRBV7-3 and TRBJ2-7; tentatively, D is TRBD2 (6 bases). V lost 5 bases to trimming and J lost 5 bases, with 19 bases between them. The V gene's germline CDR1 is SGHTA and CDR2 FQGTGA. This CDR3 has 15 residues. For the CDR3, the DNA is TGTGCCAGCAGCCTCACCGGGACTCCGCGTAACGAGCAGTACTTC. Residues: CASSLTGTPRNEQYF. The full variable domain, with the rest looked up from reference TRBV7-3 and TRBJ2-7, is GAGVSQTPSNKVTEKGKYVELRCDPISGHTALYWYRQSLGQGPEFLIYFQGTGAADDSGLPNDRFFAVRPEGSVSTLKIQRTERGDSAVYLCASSLTGTPRNEQYFGPGTRLTVT.

The chain links TRBV6-6 to TRBJ1-5, with D unclear. Germline V gene data show CDR1 as MNHNY and CDR2 as SVGAGI (reference sequence). Trimming left V 6 bases short and J 3 bases short, with 12 bases between. CDR3 length: 14 residues. CDR3 nucleotide sequence: TGTGCCAGCAGATCTACAGCTTTCAATCAGCCCCAGCATTTT. Its protein is CASRSTAFNQPQHF.

This sequence joins TRBV10-3 and TRBJ2-1; 9 bases match TRBD2. CDR3 size: 14 residues. Unmatched junction bases numbered 5, after V lost 7 bases and J lost 4 bases. Germline values: CDR1 ENHRY, CDR2 SYGVKD. CDR3 in DNA: TGTGCCATCACTTTGACTAGCGGATACAATGAGCAGTTCTTC. It encodes CAITLTSGYNEQFF.

V gene TRBV27 combines with J gene TRBJ2-1; TRBD2 matches 12 bases. Germline CDR1 MNHEY, CDR2 SMNVEV (reference sequence). J lost 5 bases, V lost 5 bases, and 7 bases had no gene match. The CDR3 is made up of 16 amino acids. CDR3 loop: CASSLRLAGVDNEQFF. The DNA of the CDR3 is TGTGCCAGCAGTCTCCGACTAGCGGGGGTGGACAATGAGCAGTTCTTC.

The V and J genes are TRBV12-5 and TRBJ2-1; 7 bases are shared with TRBD1. The V gene end was trimmed by 1 base and the J gene end by 8 bases; junction bases not matched to a gene: 11. CDR1 LGHNT and CDR2 FRNRAP come from the germline V gene. The CDR3 totals 16 residues. The CDR3 is CASGLATGATHDEQFF. CDR3 sequence (DNA): TGTGCTAGTGGTTTGGCAACAGGGGCCACGCACGATGAGCAGTTCTTC. Supplemented by reference TRBV12-5 and TRBJ2-1, the full variable domain reads DARVTQTPRHKVTEMGQEVTMRCQPILGHNTVFWYRQTMMQGLELLAYFRNRAPLDDSGMPKDRFSAEMPDATLATLKIQPSEPRDSAVYFCASGLATGATHDEQFFGPGTRLTVL.

This sequence joins TRBV4-3 and TRBJ1-1, with a tentative D call TRBD1 (5 bases). The CDR3 sequence is 15 residues long. Germline V CDR1 and CDR2: LGHNA, YSLEER. V was trimmed by 0 bases and J by 3 bases, leaving 11 bases between them. The CDR3 nucleotides are TGCGCCAGCAGCCAAGATGGGACGGGAGACACTGAAGCTTTCTTT. Residues: CASSQDGTGDTEAFF.

This clone was counted only a few times. The rearrangement links TRBV6-6 to TRBJ1-1, with D perhaps matching TRBD1 (5 bases). Germline V gene data show CDR1 as MNHNY and CDR2 as SVGAGI (reference sequence). V lost 6 bases to trimming and J lost 3 bases, with 11 bases between them. This CDR3 has 13 residues. DNA of the CDR3: TGTGCCAGCAGGGGTCTAGGGGACACTGAAGCTTTCTTT. Protein product: CASRGLGDTEAFF.